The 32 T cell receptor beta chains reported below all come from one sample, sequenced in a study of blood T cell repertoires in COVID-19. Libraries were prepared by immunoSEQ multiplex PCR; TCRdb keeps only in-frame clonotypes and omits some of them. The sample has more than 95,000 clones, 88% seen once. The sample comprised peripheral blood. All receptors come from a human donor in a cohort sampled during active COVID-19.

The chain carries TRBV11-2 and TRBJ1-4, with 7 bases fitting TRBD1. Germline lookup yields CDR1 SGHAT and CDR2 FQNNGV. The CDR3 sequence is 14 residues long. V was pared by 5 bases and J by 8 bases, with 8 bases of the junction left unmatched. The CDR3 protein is CASSPDRVREKLFF. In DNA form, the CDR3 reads TGTGCCAGCAGCCCCGACAGGGTACGGGAAAAACTGTTTTTT.

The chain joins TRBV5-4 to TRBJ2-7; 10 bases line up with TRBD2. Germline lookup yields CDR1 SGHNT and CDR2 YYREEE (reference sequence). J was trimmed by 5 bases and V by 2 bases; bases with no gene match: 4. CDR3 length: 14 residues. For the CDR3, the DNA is TGTGCCAGCAGCTTAAAACTAGCGGGGCACGAGCAGTACTTC. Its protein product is CASSLKLAGHEQYF.

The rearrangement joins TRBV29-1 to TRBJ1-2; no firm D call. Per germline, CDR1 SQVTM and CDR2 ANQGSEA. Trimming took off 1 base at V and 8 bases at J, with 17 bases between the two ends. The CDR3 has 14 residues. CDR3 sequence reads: CSVEGGMRKGGYTF. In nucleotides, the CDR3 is TGCAGCGTTGAAGGCGGGATGAGGAAGGGAGGCTACACCTTC. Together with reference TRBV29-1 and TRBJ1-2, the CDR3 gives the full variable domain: SAVISQKPSRDICQRGTSLTIQCQVDSQVTMMFWYRQQPGQSLTLIATANQGSEATYESGFVIDKFPISRPNLTFSTLTVSNMSPEDSSIYLCSVEGGMRKGGYTFGSGTRLTVV.

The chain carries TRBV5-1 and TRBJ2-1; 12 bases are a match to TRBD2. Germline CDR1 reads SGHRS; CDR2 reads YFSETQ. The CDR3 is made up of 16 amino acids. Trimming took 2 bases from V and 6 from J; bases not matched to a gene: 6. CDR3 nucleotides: TGCGCCAGCAGCTTCGTAGCTAGCGGGAGGGGCAATGAGCAGTTCTTC. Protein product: CASSFVASGRGNEQFF.

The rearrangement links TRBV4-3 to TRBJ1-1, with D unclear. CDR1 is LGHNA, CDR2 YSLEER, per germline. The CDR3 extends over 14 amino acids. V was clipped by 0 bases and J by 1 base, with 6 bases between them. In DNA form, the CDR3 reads TGCGCCAGCAGCCAAGAGCACGGGAACACTGAAGCTTTCTTT. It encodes CASSQEHGNTEAFF.

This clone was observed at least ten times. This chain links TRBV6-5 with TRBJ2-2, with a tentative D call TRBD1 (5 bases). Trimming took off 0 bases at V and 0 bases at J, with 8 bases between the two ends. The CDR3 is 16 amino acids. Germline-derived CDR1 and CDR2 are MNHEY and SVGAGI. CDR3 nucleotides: TGTGCCAGCAGTTACTCGAGGACAACGAACACCGGGGAGCTGTTTTTT. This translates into CASSYSRTTNTGELFF.

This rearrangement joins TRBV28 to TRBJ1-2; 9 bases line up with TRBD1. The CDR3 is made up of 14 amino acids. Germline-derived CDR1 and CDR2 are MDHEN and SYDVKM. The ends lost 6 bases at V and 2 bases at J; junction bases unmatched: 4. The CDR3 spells CASSPGTGNYGYTF. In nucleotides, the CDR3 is TGTGCCAGCAGCCCCGGGACAGGGAACTATGGCTACACCTTC.

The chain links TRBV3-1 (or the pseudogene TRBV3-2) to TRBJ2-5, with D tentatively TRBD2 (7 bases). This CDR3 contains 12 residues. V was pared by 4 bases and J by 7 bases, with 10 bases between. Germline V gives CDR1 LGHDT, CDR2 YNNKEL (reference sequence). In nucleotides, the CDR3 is TGTGCCAGCAGCCCAGGGGAGGGGACCCAGTACTTC. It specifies CASSPGEGTQYF.

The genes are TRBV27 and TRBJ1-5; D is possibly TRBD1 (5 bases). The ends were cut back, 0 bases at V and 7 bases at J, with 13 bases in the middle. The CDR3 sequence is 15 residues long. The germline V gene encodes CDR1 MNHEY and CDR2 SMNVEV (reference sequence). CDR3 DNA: TGTGCCAGCAGTTTATCGAGGTCAGGGTCCCAGCCCCAGCATTTT. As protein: CASSLSRSGSQPQHF.

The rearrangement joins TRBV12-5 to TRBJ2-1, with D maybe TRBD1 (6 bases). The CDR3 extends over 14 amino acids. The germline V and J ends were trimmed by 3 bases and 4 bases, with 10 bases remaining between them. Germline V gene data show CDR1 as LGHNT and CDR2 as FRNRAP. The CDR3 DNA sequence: TGTGCTAGTGGTTTAGGGGGTTTGTACAATGAGCAGTTCTTC. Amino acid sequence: CASGLGGLYNEQFF.

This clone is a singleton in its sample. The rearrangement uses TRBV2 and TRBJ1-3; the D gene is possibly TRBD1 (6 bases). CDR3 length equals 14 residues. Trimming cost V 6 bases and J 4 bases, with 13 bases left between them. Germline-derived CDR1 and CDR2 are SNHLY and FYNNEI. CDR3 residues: CASRDQGRGNTIYF. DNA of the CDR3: TGTGCCAGCAGAGATCAGGGGAGAGGAAACACCATATATTTT.

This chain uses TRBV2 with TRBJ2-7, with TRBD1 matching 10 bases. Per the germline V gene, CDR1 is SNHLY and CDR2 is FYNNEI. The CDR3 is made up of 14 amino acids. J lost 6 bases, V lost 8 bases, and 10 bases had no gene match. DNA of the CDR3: TGTGCCAGCGAACCGGGACAGGGGATACGCGAGCAGTACTTC. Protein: CASEPGQGIREQYF.

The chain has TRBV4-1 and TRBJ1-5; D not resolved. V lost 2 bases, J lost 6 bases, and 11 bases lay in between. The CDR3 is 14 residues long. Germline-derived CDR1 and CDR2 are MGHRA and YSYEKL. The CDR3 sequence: CASSQKSGPQPQHF. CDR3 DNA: TGCGCCAGCAGCCAAAAATCGGGTCCTCAGCCCCAGCATTTT.

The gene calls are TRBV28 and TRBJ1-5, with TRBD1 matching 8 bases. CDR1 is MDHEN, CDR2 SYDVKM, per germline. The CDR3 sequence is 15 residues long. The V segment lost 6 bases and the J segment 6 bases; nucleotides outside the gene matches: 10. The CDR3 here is CASSQDRVIGQPQHF. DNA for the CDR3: TGTGCCAGCAGCCAGGACAGGGTAATTGGTCAGCCCCAGCATTTT.

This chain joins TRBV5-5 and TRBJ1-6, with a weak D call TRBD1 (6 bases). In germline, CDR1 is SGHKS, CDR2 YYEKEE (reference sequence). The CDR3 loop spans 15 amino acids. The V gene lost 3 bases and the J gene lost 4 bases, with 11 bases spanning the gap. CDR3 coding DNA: TGTGCCAGCAGCTCCTGGACAGCTTATAATTCACCCCTCCACTTT. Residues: CASSSWTAYNSPLHF.

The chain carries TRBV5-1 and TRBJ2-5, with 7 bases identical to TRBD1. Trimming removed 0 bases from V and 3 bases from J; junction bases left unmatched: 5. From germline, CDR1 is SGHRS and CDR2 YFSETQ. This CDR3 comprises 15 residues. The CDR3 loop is CASSLVPTGEETQYF. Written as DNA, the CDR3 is TGCGCCAGCAGCTTGGTCCCTACAGGGGAAGAGACCCAGTACTTC.

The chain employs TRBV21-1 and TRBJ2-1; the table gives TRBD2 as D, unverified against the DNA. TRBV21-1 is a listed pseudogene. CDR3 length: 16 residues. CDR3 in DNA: TGTGCCAGCAGCAAAGGGAGGACGGGGGGATTTTATGAGCAGTTCTTC. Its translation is CASSKGRTGGFYEQFF.

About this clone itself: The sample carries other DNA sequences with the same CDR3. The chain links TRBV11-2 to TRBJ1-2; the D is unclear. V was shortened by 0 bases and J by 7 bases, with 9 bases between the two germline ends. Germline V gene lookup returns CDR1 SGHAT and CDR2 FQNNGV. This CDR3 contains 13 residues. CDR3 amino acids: CASSLEGASGYTF. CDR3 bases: TGTGCCAGCAGCTTAGAGGGAGCGAGTGGCTACACCTTC.

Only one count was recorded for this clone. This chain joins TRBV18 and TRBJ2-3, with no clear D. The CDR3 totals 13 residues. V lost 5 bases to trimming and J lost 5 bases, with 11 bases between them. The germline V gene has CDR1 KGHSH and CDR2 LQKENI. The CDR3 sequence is CASSSLRGDTQYF. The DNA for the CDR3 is TGTGCCAGCTCATCACTGCGAGGAGATACGCAGTATTTT.

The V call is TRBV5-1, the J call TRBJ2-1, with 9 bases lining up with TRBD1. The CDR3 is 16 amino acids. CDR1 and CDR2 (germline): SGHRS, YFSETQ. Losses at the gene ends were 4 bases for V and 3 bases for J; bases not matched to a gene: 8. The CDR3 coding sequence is TGCGCCAGCAGCCAAGATACGGGACAGGGCTACAATGAGCAGTTCTTC. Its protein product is CASSQDTGQGYNEQFF.

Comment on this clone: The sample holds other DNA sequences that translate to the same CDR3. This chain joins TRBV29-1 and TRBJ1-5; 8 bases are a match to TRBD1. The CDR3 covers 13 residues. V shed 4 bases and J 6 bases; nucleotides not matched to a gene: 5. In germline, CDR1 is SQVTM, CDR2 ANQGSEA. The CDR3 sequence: CSVGDRNGQPQHF. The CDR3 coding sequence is TGCAGCGTTGGGGACAGGAACGGTCAGCCCCAGCATTTT. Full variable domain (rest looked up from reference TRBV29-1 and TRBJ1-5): SAVISQKPSRDICQRGTSLTIQCQVDSQVTMMFWYRQQPGQSLTLIATANQGSEATYESGFVIDKFPISRPNLTFSTLTVSNMSPEDSSIYLCSVGDRNGQPQHFGDGTRLSIL.

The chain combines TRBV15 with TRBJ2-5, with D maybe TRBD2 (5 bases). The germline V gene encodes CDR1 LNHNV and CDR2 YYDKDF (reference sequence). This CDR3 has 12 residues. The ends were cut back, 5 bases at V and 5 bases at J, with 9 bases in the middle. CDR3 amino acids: CATSPIAETQYF. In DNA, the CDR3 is TGTGCCACCAGCCCGATAGCGGAGACCCAGTACTTC.

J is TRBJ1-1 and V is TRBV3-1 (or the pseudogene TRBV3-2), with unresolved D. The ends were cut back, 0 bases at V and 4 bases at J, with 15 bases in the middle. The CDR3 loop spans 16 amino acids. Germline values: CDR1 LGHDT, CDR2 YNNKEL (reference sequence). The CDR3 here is CASSQDLAGYITEAFF. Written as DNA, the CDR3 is TGTGCCAGCAGCCAAGATCTGGCAGGTTATATCACTGAAGCTTTCTTT.

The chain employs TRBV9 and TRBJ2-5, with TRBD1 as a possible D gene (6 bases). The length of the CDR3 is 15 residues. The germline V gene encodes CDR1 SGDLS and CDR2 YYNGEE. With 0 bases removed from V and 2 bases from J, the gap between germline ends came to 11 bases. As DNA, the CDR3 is TGTGCCAGCAGCGTAGTAACAGGGCCACAAGAGACCCAGTACTTC. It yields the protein CASSVVTGPQETQYF.

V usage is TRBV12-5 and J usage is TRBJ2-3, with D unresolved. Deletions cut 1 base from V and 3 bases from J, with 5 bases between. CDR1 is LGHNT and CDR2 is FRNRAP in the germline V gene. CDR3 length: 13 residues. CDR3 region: CASGLDATDTQYF. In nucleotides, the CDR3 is TGTGCTAGTGGTTTGGACGCGACAGATACGCAGTATTTT.

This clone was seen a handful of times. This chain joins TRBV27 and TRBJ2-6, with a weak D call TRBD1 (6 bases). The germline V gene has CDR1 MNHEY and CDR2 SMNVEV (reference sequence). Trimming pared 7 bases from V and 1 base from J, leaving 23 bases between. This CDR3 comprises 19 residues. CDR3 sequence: CASTLGMTGLSSGANVLTF. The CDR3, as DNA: TGTGCCAGCACCCTTGGGATGACAGGCCTATCTTCTGGGGCCAACGTCCTGACTTTC. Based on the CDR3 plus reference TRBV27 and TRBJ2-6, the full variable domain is EAQVTQNPRYLITVTGKKLTVTCSQNMNHEYMSWYRQDPGLGLRQIYYSMNVEVTDKGDVPEGYKVSRKEKRNFPLILESPSPNQTSLYFCASTLGMTGLSSGANVLTFGAGSRLTVL.

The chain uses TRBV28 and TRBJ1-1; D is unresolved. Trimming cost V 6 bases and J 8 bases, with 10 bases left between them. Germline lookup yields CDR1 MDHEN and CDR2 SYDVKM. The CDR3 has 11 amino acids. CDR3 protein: CASSHSREAFF. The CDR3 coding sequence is TGTGCCAGCAGCCACTCCCGAGAAGCTTTCTTT.

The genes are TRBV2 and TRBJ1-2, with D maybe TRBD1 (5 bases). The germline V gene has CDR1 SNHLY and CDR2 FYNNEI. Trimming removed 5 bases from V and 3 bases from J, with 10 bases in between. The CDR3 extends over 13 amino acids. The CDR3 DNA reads TGTGCCAGCAGTTTTGCAGGGTACTATGGCTACACCTTC. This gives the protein CASSFAGYYGYTF.

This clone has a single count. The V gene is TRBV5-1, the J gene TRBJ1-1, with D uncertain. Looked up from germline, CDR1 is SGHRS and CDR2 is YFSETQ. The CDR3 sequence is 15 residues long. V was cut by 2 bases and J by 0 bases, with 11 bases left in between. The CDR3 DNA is TGCGCCAGCAGCTTAGGCAGGCAGATGAACACTGAAGCTTTCTTT. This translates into CASSLGRQMNTEAFF.

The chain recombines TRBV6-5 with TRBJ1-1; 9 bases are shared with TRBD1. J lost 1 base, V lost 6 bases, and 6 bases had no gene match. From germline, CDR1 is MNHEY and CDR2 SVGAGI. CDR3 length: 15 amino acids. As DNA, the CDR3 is TGTGCCAGCAGACGCGACAGGGGGGGGAACACTGAAGCTTTCTTT. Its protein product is CASRRDRGGNTEAFF.

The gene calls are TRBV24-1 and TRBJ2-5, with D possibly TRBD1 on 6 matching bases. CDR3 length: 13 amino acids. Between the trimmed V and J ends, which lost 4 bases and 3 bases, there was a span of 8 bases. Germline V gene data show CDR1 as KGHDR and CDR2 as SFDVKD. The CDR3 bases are TGTGCCACCAGTGAAGAGGGGGAAGAGACCCAGTACTTC. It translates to CATSEEGEETQYF.

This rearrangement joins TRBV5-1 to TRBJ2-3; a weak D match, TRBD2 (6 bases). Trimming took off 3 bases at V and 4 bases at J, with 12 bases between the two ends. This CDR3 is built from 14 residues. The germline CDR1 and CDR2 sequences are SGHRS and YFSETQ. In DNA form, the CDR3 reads TGCGCCAGCAGCTCCGCTGGGGAGGCAGATACGCAGTATTTT. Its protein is CASSSAGEADTQYF.